This TCR beta chain came from a study of CD8 T cells in ankylosing spondylitis. Whole-study results and caveats: Several highly homologous variants made up a TCR beta motif, and this motif appeared characteristic of ankylosing spondylitis blood. Significantly higher representation of disease-linked clones was reported for matched ankylosing spondylitis synovial fluid.

The CDR3 extends over 12 amino acids. Trimming pared 7 bases from V and 7 bases from J, leaving 16 bases between. Germline CDR1 SQVTM, CDR2 ANQGSEA. This clonotype was counted between two and nine times. The antigen remains undetermined. Quantitative 5'-RACE was performed with molecular barcodes, and it yielded the TCR beta libraries. One entry per CDR3 protein results from TCRdb running MiXCR on the 5' RACE reads. Counted here are 800,000 to 900,000 distinct CDR3 sequences, about an eighth occurring once; the ten biggest clones make up 0.51%. Sample: blood, either unsorted or a sorted T cell fraction (not recorded which). The receptor was derived from a male donor with ankylosing spondylitis. The chain has TRBV29-1 and TRBJ1-1; no definite D call. CDR3 nucleotides: TGCAGCGCTGCTAAAGGCAGCGGTGAAGCTTTCTTT. The encoded protein is CSAAKGSGEAFF.